This T cell receptor (beta chain) was found in a study of T cells in localized non-small cell lung cancer. Regarding the study as a whole: The highest T cell clonality was in uninvolved adjacent lung, above tumor. In adjacent lung appeared a median around 55 of the top 100 tumor clones. Multi-region tumor sequencing was not done, so intratumor heterogeneity could not be excluded. Higher blood T cell density tracked longer overall survival.

In regard to this clone: Its cognate antigen is unknown.

Produced via immunoSEQ multiplex PCR; TCRdb's table is partial and in-frame only. The sample has about 78,000 clones; just under 85% are singletons. The germline CDR1 and CDR2 sequences are MGHRA and YSYEKL. This CDR3 contains 22 residues. V trimming: 1 base; J trimming: 0 bases; junction bases outside the gene matches: 14. The chain couples TRBV4-1 to TRBJ2-6, with 11 bases identical to TRBD2. The sequences come from peripheral blood, collected before any cancer treatment. The TCR comes from a man aged 35 to 69 with stage I lung adenocarcinoma. The CDR3 region is CASSQVGTSGVLTLSGANVLTF. The CDR3, as DNA: TGCGCCAGCAGCCAAGTAGGGACTAGCGGAGTCCTCACACTCTCTGGGGCCAACGTCCTGACTTTC.